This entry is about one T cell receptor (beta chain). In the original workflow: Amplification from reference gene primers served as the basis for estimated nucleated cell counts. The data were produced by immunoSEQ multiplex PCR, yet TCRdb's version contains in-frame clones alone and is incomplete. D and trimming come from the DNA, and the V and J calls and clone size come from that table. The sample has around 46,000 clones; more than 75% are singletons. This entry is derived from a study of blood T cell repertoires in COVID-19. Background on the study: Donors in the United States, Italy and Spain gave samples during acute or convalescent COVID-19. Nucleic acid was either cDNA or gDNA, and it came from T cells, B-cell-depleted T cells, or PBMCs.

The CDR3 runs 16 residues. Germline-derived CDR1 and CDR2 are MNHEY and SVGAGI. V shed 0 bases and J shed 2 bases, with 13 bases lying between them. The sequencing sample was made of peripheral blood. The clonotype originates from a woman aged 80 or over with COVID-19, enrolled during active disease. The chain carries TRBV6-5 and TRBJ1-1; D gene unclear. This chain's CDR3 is CASSYSQYGVNTEAFF. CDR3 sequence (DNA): TGTGCCAGCAGTTACTCCCAATACGGGGTCAACACTGAAGCTTTCTTT.